Listed below are T cell receptor beta chains from one sample, sequenced in a study of read filtering for tumor transcriptome and immune sequencing. Each CDR3 protein gets one entry after TCRdb re-called the reads with MiXCR. The profile shows fewer than 45,000 distinct CDR3 sequences, roughly 13% of them singletons. Sequencing was carried out using a population of CD138-negative cells sorted from bone marrow. Receptors were obtained from a donor over 35 with multiple myeloma. Each CDR3 is given with its conserved first and last residue. Each record gives: V gene, D gene, J gene, clone size, CDR3 DNA, CDR3 protein. A D gene is named only where the DNA matches it firmly. The listing skips clone size in some rows; elsewhere it reads once, few, many or a size class.

V gene: TRBV29-1; D gene: .; J gene: TRBJ2-1; clone size: many; CDR3 DNA: TGCAGCGTTGCGGTGAGCTCCTACAATGAGCAGTTCTTC; CDR3 protein: CSVAVSSYNEQFF
V gene: TRBV10-3; D gene: TRBD1; J gene: TRBJ2-3; clone size: many; CDR3 DNA: TGTGCCATCAGTGAGTCAAGACTCCGGGACAGGGGGCCCGATACGCAGTATTTT; CDR3 protein: CAISESRLRDRGPDTQYF
V gene: TRBV11-3; D gene: TRBD2; J gene: TRBJ2-1; clone size: many; CDR3 DNA: TGTGCCAGCAGCTCGGGACTAGAGCAGTTCTTC; CDR3 protein: CASSSGLEQFF
V gene: TRBV3-1; D gene: .; J gene: TRBJ2-7; clone size: .; CDR3 DNA: TGTGCCAGCAGCCAAACCACCAGCTACGAGCAGTACTTC; CDR3 protein: CASSQTTSYEQYF
V gene: TRBV30; D gene: TRBD1; J gene: TRBJ2-2; clone size: many; CDR3 DNA: TGTGCCTGGATTCTACGGGACAGCACCGGGGAGCTGTTTTTT; CDR3 protein: CAWILRDSTGELFF
V gene: TRBV28; D gene: .; J gene: TRBJ1-1; clone size: many; CDR3 DNA: TGTGCCAGCAGTTTTTCTCAGGAGATAAACACTGAAGCTTTCTTT; CDR3 protein: CASSFSQEINTEAFF
V gene: TRBV20-1; D gene: .; J gene: TRBJ2-1; clone size: many; CDR3 DNA: TGCAGTGCTAGAGTGTCGTGGGAACGCCCTGAGCAGTTCTTC; CDR3 protein: CSARVSWERPEQFF
V gene: TRBV5-1; D gene: TRBD2; J gene: TRBJ2-1; clone size: medium-sized; CDR3 DNA: TGCGCCAGCAGCTACCTAGCGGGAGCCTCCAATGAGCAGTTCTTC; CDR3 protein: CASSYLAGASNEQFF
V gene: TRBV11-3; D gene: TRBD2; J gene: TRBJ2-4; clone size: many; CDR3 DNA: TGTGCCAGCAGCCCGAGAGGGACTAGCGGGAGGATGATAGCCAAAAACATTCAGTACTTC; CDR3 protein: CASSPRGTSGRMIAKNIQYF
V gene: TRBV2; D gene: TRBD2; J gene: TRBJ2-2; clone size: many; CDR3 DNA: TGTGCCAGCAGAGGGGAGGGTCAGAACACCGGGGAGCTGTTTTTT; CDR3 protein: CASRGEGQNTGELFF
V gene: TRBV20-1; D gene: TRBD2; J gene: TRBJ2-7; clone size: .; CDR3 DNA: TGCAGTGCTAGCGAGCGGGAGAACCACGAGCAGTACTTC; CDR3 protein: CSASERENHEQYF
V gene: TRBV6-1; D gene: TRBD2; J gene: TRBJ2-7; clone size: many; CDR3 DNA: TGTGCCAGCAGTGATATAGCGGGAGTATCTTACGAGCAGTACTTC; CDR3 protein: CASSDIAGVSYEQYF
V gene: TRBV27; D gene: TRBD2; J gene: TRBJ2-1; clone size: many; CDR3 DNA: TGTGCCAGCAGTTTATTTCTAGCGGGAGATTCTGAGCAGTTCTTC; CDR3 protein: CASSLFLAGDSEQFF
V gene: TRBV7-2; D gene: .; J gene: TRBJ2-5; clone size: many; CDR3 DNA: TGTGCCAGCAGCTTAAGACTGGGTCCGCGGTACTTC; CDR3 protein: CASSLRLGPRYF
V gene: TRBV18; D gene: TRBD2; J gene: TRBJ2-1; clone size: many; CDR3 DNA: TGTGCCAGCACTGGACTAGCGGGAGTAAGGTACAATGAGCAGTTCTTC; CDR3 protein: CASTGLAGVRYNEQFF
V gene: TRBV3-1; D gene: .; J gene: TRBJ2-1; clone size: many; CDR3 DNA: TGTGCCAGCAGCCAAGGGGCTAGCGCCTACAATGAGCAGTTCTTC; CDR3 protein: CASSQGASAYNEQFF
V gene: TRBV12-3/TRBV12-4; D gene: .; J gene: TRBJ1-5; clone size: many; CDR3 DNA: TGTGCCAGCAGCTCGGGGGTAGGGCAGCCCCAGCATTTT; CDR3 protein: CASSSGVGQPQHF
V gene: TRBV11-2; D gene: .; J gene: TRBJ1-1; clone size: many; CDR3 DNA: TGTGCCAGCAGCCTACCGGGGTGGAGTATGAACACTGAAGCTTTCTTT; CDR3 protein: CASSLPGWSMNTEAFF
V gene: TRBV7-2; D gene: TRBD1; J gene: TRBJ1-1; clone size: many; CDR3 DNA: TGTGCCAGCAGCTTATACACAGGGGATGAAGCTTTCTTT; CDR3 protein: CASSLYTGDEAFF
V gene: TRBV7-2; D gene: TRBD1; J gene: TRBJ2-1; clone size: many; CDR3 DNA: TGTGCCAGCAGTCCCGGGACAGGGGGGTACAATGAGCAGTTCTTC; CDR3 protein: CASSPGTGGYNEQFF
V gene: TRBV2; D gene: TRBD2; J gene: TRBJ2-2; clone size: many; CDR3 DNA: TGTGCCAGCAGTGAGAGAGCGGGAGCCAACACCGGGGAGCTGTTTTTT; CDR3 protein: CASSERAGANTGELFF
V gene: TRBV10-3; D gene: TRBD2; J gene: TRBJ2-7; clone size: many; CDR3 DNA: TGTGCCATCAGGAAGGGACTAGCGGGAGGGGCCTACGAGCAGTACTTC; CDR3 protein: CAIRKGLAGGAYEQYF
V gene: TRBV7-8; D gene: .; J gene: TRBJ2-2; clone size: many; CDR3 DNA: TGTGCCAGCAGGCAAAATACCGGGGAGCTGTTTTTT; CDR3 protein: CASRQNTGELFF
V gene: TRBV4-3; D gene: .; J gene: TRBJ1-6; clone size: many; CDR3 DNA: TGCGCCAGCAGCCAAGACCAGAATTCACCCCTCCACTTT; CDR3 protein: CASSQDQNSPLHF
V gene: TRBV11-2; D gene: TRBD2; J gene: TRBJ2-2; clone size: few; CDR3 DNA: TGTGCCAGCAGTTTCCAAGCGGGAGGGCGGGGCACCGGGGAGCTGTTTTTT; CDR3 protein: CASSFQAGGRGTGELFF
V gene: TRBV12-3/TRBV12-4; D gene: TRBD2; J gene: TRBJ2-5; clone size: many; CDR3 DNA: TGTGCCAGCAGTTTCGCGCTAGCGGGGGACCAAGAGACCCAGTACTTC; CDR3 protein: CASSFALAGDQETQYF
V gene: TRBV28; D gene: .; J gene: TRBJ2-7; clone size: many; CDR3 DNA: TGTGCCAGCAGTTCCACAGGGTTAGGAAACGAGCAGTACTTC; CDR3 protein: CASSSTGLGNEQYF
V gene: TRBV2; D gene: .; J gene: TRBJ2-2; clone size: few; CDR3 DNA: TGTGCCAGCAGGGCACACCGTAACACCGGGGAGCTGTTTTTT; CDR3 protein: CASRAHRNTGELFF
V gene: TRBV3-1; D gene: TRBD2; J gene: TRBJ2-1; clone size: many; CDR3 DNA: TGTGCCAGCAGCCCTCTTGGCGGTAGCGGGTTTAATGAGCAGTTCTTC; CDR3 protein: CASSPLGGSGFNEQFF
V gene: TRBV7-9; D gene: TRBD2; J gene: TRBJ2-7; clone size: few; CDR3 DNA: TGTGCCAGCAGCTTAGAGGGACTAGTCAACTACGAGCAGTACTTC; CDR3 protein: CASSLEGLVNYEQYF
V gene: TRBV4-1; D gene: .; J gene: TRBJ1-5; clone size: many; CDR3 DNA: TGCGCCAGCAGCCAAGAACGGGCCATGCCCCAGCATTTT; CDR3 protein: CASSQERAMPQHF
V gene: TRBV5-1; D gene: .; J gene: TRBJ1-5; clone size: many; CDR3 DNA: TGCGCCAGCAGCCCAGGGACGGGTTATAGCAATCAGCCCCAGCATTTT; CDR3 protein: CASSPGTGYSNQPQHF
V gene: TRBV20-1; D gene: .; J gene: TRBJ2-1; clone size: .; CDR3 DNA: TGCAGTGCTAGATCCGCGAGGACTACATTATGCAATGAGAAGTTCTTC; CDR3 protein: CSARSARTTLCNEKFF
V gene: TRBV15; D gene: .; J gene: TRBJ2-1; clone size: many; CDR3 DNA: TGTGCCACCAGCAGAGATAATGAGCAGTTCTTC; CDR3 protein: CATSRDNEQFF
V gene: TRBV3-1; D gene: TRBD2; J gene: TRBJ2-1; clone size: many; CDR3 DNA: TGTGCCAGCAGCCAGCAGGGACTACCGATCTCTTACAATGAGCAGTTCTTC; CDR3 protein: CASSQQGLPISYNEQFF
V gene: TRBV6-2/TRBV6-3; D gene: .; J gene: TRBJ2-7; clone size: many; CDR3 DNA: TGTGCCAGCAGTGACAGGGGAAATCCTAGCGGGAAGAGTCGCAGACACGAGCAGTACTTC; CDR3 protein: CASSDRGNPSGKSRRHEQYF
V gene: TRBV20-1; D gene: .; J gene: TRBJ2-7; clone size: many; CDR3 DNA: TGCAGTGCTCCGCCCGGCGACAGTCCCGCCTACGAGCAGTACTTC; CDR3 protein: CSAPPGDSPAYEQYF
V gene: TRBV11-1; D gene: TRBD2; J gene: TRBJ2-3; clone size: many; CDR3 DNA: TGTGCCAGCAGCCTCTCCGGGACTAGCGGCACAGATACGCAGTATTTT; CDR3 protein: CASSLSGTSGTDTQYF
V gene: TRBV20-1; D gene: TRBD2; J gene: TRBJ2-7; clone size: .; CDR3 DNA: TGCAGTGCTAGAACTAGCGGGAGCTACGAGCAGTACTTC; CDR3 protein: CSARTSGSYEQYF
V gene: TRBV24-1; D gene: .; J gene: TRBJ2-3; clone size: few; CDR3 DNA: TGTGCCACCAGTGACTTCGAGGGCGCGAGCACAGATACGCAGTATTTT; CDR3 protein: CATSDFEGASTDTQYF
V gene: TRBV12-3/TRBV12-4; D gene: .; J gene: TRBJ2-5; clone size: many; CDR3 DNA: TGTGCCAGCAGTGGTGAGCAAGAGACCCAGTACTTC; CDR3 protein: CASSGEQETQYF
V gene: TRBV4-1; D gene: TRBD1; J gene: TRBJ2-7; clone size: many; CDR3 DNA: TGCGCCAGCAGCCAAGGGGACAGGGGGTACGAGCAGTACTTC; CDR3 protein: CASSQGDRGYEQYF
V gene: TRBV20-1; D gene: TRBD2; J gene: TRBJ2-7; clone size: many; CDR3 DNA: TGCAGTGCTAGAGATGGCGGGAGCTATTCCTACGAGCAGTACTTC; CDR3 protein: CSARDGGSYSYEQYF
V gene: TRBV19; D gene: TRBD1; J gene: TRBJ1-1; clone size: .; CDR3 DNA: TGTGCCAGTAGTACCTCGGGACAGGGAGGTAGGAACACTGAAGCTTTCTTT; CDR3 protein: CASSTSGQGGRNTEAFF
V gene: TRBV7-2; D gene: TRBD1; J gene: TRBJ1-5; clone size: many; CDR3 DNA: TGTGCCAGCAGGTCGGACGGGACAGGGGGCGCGGGCAATCAGCCCCAGCATTTT; CDR3 protein: CASRSDGTGGAGNQPQHF
V gene: TRBV6-2/TRBV6-3; D gene: TRBD2; J gene: TRBJ2-2; clone size: many; CDR3 DNA: TGTGCCAGCAGGGATAGCGGGGGAAACACCGGGGAGCTGTTTTTT; CDR3 protein: CASRDSGGNTGELFF
V gene: TRBV15; D gene: .; J gene: TRBJ2-5; clone size: many; CDR3 DNA: TGTGCCACCAGCACGCGCGGTAGGGGGGAGACCCAGTACTTC; CDR3 protein: CATSTRGRGETQYF
V gene: TRBV28; D gene: .; J gene: TRBJ2-7; clone size: many; CDR3 DNA: TGTGCCAGCAGTCCGAACTGGGTTGGAGAGCAGTACTTC; CDR3 protein: CASSPNWVGEQYF
V gene: TRBV27; D gene: .; J gene: TRBJ1-1; clone size: many; CDR3 DNA: TGTGCCAGCAGTTTAAGGGGATTGGGGAACACTGAAGCTTTCTTT; CDR3 protein: CASSLRGLGNTEAFF
V gene: TRBV30; D gene: TRBD1; J gene: TRBJ1-1; clone size: many; CDR3 DNA: TGTGCCTGGAAGACAGGGTCGAACACTGAAGCTTTCTTT; CDR3 protein: CAWKTGSNTEAFF
V gene: TRBV6-6; D gene: TRBD2; J gene: TRBJ2-2; clone size: .; CDR3 DNA: TGTGCCAGCAGCTACACTCGGACTAGCGGGAGTTTGAACACCGGGGAGCTGTTTTTT; CDR3 protein: CASSYTRTSGSLNTGELFF
V gene: TRBV7-2; D gene: TRBD1; J gene: TRBJ1-5; clone size: many; CDR3 DNA: TGTGCCAGCAGTTCCGCCGGGACAGGGGGCGCGATCAGTCAGCCCCAGCATTTT; CDR3 protein: CASSSAGTGGAISQPQHF